These 25 T cell receptor beta chains originate from one sample sequenced in a study of untreated major depressive disorder. Study conclusions and caveats: CD4+ T cells from depressed patients used TRBV05-01 (Vbeta 5.1) more often than controls.

Antigens for these TCRs are unknown. The data were produced by immunoSEQ multiplex PCR, yet TCRdb's version contains in-frame clones alone and is incomplete. This table holds 15,000 to 20,000 clones, roughly 90% found once. The sequencing input was CD4+ T cells from PBMCs. These receptor sequences come from a woman in her 40s with major depressive disorder.

CDR3 DNA: TGTGCCAGCAGCGTAGAATCCGGACAGGCCTCCAATGAGCAGTTCTTC. Amino acids: CASSVESGQASNEQFF. The chain employs TRBV9 and TRBJ2-1; 7 positions agree with TRBD1. Germline values: CDR1 SGDLS, CDR2 YYNGEE. J gave up 6 bases and V 0 bases, and 9 bases lay outside the gene matches. The CDR3 covers 16 residues.

This chain connects TRBV7-9 to TRBJ2-6, with TRBD1 matching over 7 bases. The CDR3 loop spans 18 amino acids. Germline CDR1 and CDR2: SEHNR and FQNEAQ (reference sequence). V was pared by 0 bases and J by 0 bases, with 5 bases of the junction left unmatched. The CDR3 spells CASSLAGTEDSGANVLTF. The CDR3 coding sequence is TGTGCCAGCAGCTTAGCTGGGACAGAAGACTCTGGGGCCAACGTCCTGACTTTC. The variable domain in full, completed from reference TRBV7-9 and TRBJ2-6, reads DTGVSQNPRHKITKRGQNVTFRCDPISEHNRLYWYRQTLGQGPEFLTYFQNEAQLEKSRLLSDRFSAERPKGSFSTLEIQRTEQGDSAMYLCASSLAGTEDSGANVLTFGAGSRLTVL.

The chain couples TRBV6-6 to TRBJ1-3; D may be TRBD1 (6 bases). The CDR3 is 16 residues long. Trimming stripped 5 bases from V and 0 bases from J, with 14 bases between. Germline assignment: CDR1 MNHNY and CDR2 SVGAGI (reference sequence). This CDR3 is CASSRRQAVSGNTIYF. CDR3 DNA: TGTGCCAGCAGTCGAAGACAGGCGGTCTCTGGAAACACCATATATTTT.

The rearrangement joins TRBV5-1 to TRBJ2-3; 12 bases match TRBD2. CDR1 is SGHRS and CDR2 is YFSETQ in the germline V gene. The V segment lost 2 bases and the J segment 1 base; nucleotides outside the gene matches: 11. The CDR3 extends over 19 amino acids. CDR3 protein: CASSFTSGGPGGGTDTQYF. Written as DNA, the CDR3 is TGCGCCAGCAGCTTTACTAGCGGGGGGCCCGGGGGCGGCACAGATACGCAGTATTTT.

V is TRBV2 and J is TRBJ1-2; D ambiguous. Germline assignment: CDR1 SNHLY and CDR2 FYNNEI. V lost 3 bases, J lost 3 bases, and 5 bases lay in between. CDR3 length: 12 amino acids. The chain's CDR3 is CASSDSYYGYTF. CDR3 nucleotides: TGTGCCAGCAGTGATAGCTACTATGGCTACACCTTC.

This clone was counted a single time. J is TRBJ1-1 and V is TRBV7-8; no reliable D call. The V gene lost 0 bases and the J gene lost 5 bases, with 10 bases spanning the gap. The CDR3 runs 14 residues. Germline V lookup: CDR1 SGHVS, CDR2 FQNEAQ. CDR3 DNA: TGTGCCAGCAGCTTAGCGGGCGGGCGGACTGAAGCTTTCTTT. It codes for CASSLAGGRTEAFF.

The rearrangement joins TRBV11-3 to TRBJ2-1, with TRBD1 as a possible D gene (5 bases). Trimming pared 2 bases from V and 0 bases from J, leaving 14 bases between. Germline V lookup: CDR1 SGHNT, CDR2 YENEEA. The CDR3 is made up of 17 amino acids. CDR3 region: CASSLSRNRRSYNEQFF. DNA for the CDR3: TGTGCCAGCAGCTTAAGTCGGAACAGGCGCTCCTACAATGAGCAGTTCTTC.

The J gene is TRBJ2-1, the V gene TRBV20-1; D is ambiguous. The CDR3 contains 10 residues. Per the germline V gene, CDR1 is DFQATT and CDR2 is SNEGSKA (reference sequence). V was clipped by 5 bases and J by 5 bases, with 4 bases between them. The CDR3 spells CSAHNNEQFF. DNA of the CDR3: TGCAGTGCTCACAACAATGAGCAGTTCTTC.

The chain joins TRBV30 to TRBJ2-1, with a possible D match to TRBD2 (5 bases). Deletions cut 8 bases from V and 6 bases from J, with 20 bases between. Looked up from germline, CDR1 is GTSNPN and CDR2 is SVGIG (reference sequence). The CDR3 is 14 residues long. CDR3 in DNA: TGTGCCAACACCCGGGGAAGTGGTATCAATGAGCAGTTCTTC. Translated, it gives CANTRGSGINEQFF.

A single count supports this clone. This sequence joins TRBV11-3 and TRBJ1-2, with D unresolved. The CDR3 is made up of 13 amino acids. V lost 4 bases to trimming and J lost 2 bases, with 8 bases between them. CDR1 and CDR2 from the germline V gene are SGHNT and YENEEA. DNA of the CDR3: TGTGCCAGCAGCTATACCCAAAACTATGGCTACACCTTC. It encodes CASSYTQNYGYTF.

The rearrangement links TRBV30 to TRBJ1-6, with 10 nucleotides matching TRBD1. J gave up 0 bases and V 6 bases, and 8 bases lay outside the gene matches. This CDR3 comprises 17 residues. CDR1 is GTSNPN, CDR2 SVGIG, per germline (reference sequence). The CDR3: CACPTGGYSSYNSPLHF. For the CDR3, the DNA is TGTGCCTGTCCGACAGGGGGCTATAGCTCCTATAATTCACCCCTCCACTTT.

The V gene is TRBV6-1, the J gene TRBJ1-5; no definite D call. V lost 6 bases to trimming and J lost 0 bases, with 9 bases between them. CDR1 and CDR2 (germline): MNHNS, SASEGT. The CDR3 runs to 14 residues. The CDR3 coding sequence is TGTGCCAGCAGGGCGGACCTTAGCAATCAGCCCCAGCATTTT. Translation: CASRADLSNQPQHF.

This clone has just a few counts. This chain connects TRBV4-1 to TRBJ1-5; TRBD1 aligns across 10 bases. V lost 4 bases to trimming and J lost 4 bases; unmatched junction nucleotides: 7. CDR1 MGHRA and CDR2 YSYEKL come from the germline V gene. This CDR3 comprises 16 residues. CDR3 residues: CASSPDRGSVNQPQHF. Written as DNA, the CDR3 is TGCGCCAGCAGCCCGGACAGGGGGTCGGTTAATCAGCCCCAGCATTTT.

V gene TRBV5-1 combines with J gene TRBJ1-2; D call uncertain. The CDR3 covers 12 residues. The germline V gene has CDR1 SGHRS and CDR2 YFSETQ. Trimming stripped 8 bases from V and 3 bases from J, with 11 bases between. This CDR3 is CASRGLDYGYTF. The CDR3 bases are TGCGCCAGTCGGGGATTGGACTATGGCTACACCTTC. Together with reference TRBV5-1 and TRBJ1-2, the CDR3 gives the full variable domain: KAGVTQTPRYLIKTRGQQVTLSCSPISGHRSVSWYQQTPGQGLQFLFEYFSETQRNKGNFPGRFSGRQFSNSRSEMNVSTLELGDSALYLCASRGLDYGYTFGSGTRLTVV.

The chain recombines TRBV9 with TRBJ1-2; D is possibly TRBD1 (6 bases). The germline CDR1 and CDR2 sequences are SGDLS and YYNGEE. The CDR3 has 15 amino acids. V lost 0 bases and J lost 4, with 13 bases in between. CDR3 DNA: TGTGCCAGCAGCGTAGATCCAGGGGATGGCTATGGCTACACCTTC. Translation gives CASSVDPGDGYGYTF.

This chain links TRBV5-6 with TRBJ1-2; possible D gene TRBD1, 5 bases. The V end lost 1 base, the J end lost 5 bases, and 12 bases lay between the germline ends. This CDR3 region has 14 residues. Germline V CDR1 and CDR2: SGHDT, YYEEEE. This CDR3 is CASSLRGSWYGYTF. Written as DNA, the CDR3 is TGTGCCAGCAGCTTGCGGGGCAGTTGGTATGGCTACACCTTC.

The gene calls are TRBV11-2 and TRBJ1-2; no definite D call. Trimming left V 4 bases short and J 8 bases short, with 14 bases between. Germline lookup yields CDR1 SGHAT and CDR2 FQNNGV. The CDR3 is made up of 13 amino acids. CDR3 protein: CASSSSPQYGYTF. In DNA form, the CDR3 reads TGTGCCAGCAGCTCCAGTCCTCAGTACGGCTACACCTTC.

The rearrangement joins TRBV7-8 to TRBJ2-7; D possibly corresponds to TRBD2 (6 bases). The CDR3 spans 13 residues. CDR1 is SGHVS, CDR2 FQNEAQ, per germline. V lost 3 bases and J lost 3, with 9 bases in between. CDR3 residues: CASSFTGVYEQYF. CDR3 coding DNA: TGTGCCAGCAGCTTTACGGGGGTCTACGAGCAGTACTTC.

This chain joins TRBV4-1 and TRBJ2-3; 10 nucleotides agree with TRBD2. The CDR3 covers 16 residues. J was trimmed by 6 bases and V by 0 bases; bases with no gene match: 6. Germline CDR1 is MGHRA and CDR2 is YSYEKL. DNA for the CDR3: TGCGCCAGCAGCCAAGATGTAGCGGGAGGTATGGATACGCAGTATTTT. This codes for CASSQDVAGGMDTQYF.

The rearrangement joins TRBV28 to TRBJ1-2, with D possibly matching TRBD1 (6 bases). The CDR3 is 13 residues long. Germline V CDR1 and CDR2: MDHEN, SYDVKM. Trimming removed 5 bases from V and 5 bases from J, with 12 bases in between. The CDR3 protein is CASSSGGQYGYTF. The CDR3 DNA sequence: TGTGCCAGCAGTAGCGGGGGGCAATATGGCTACACCTTC.

Only a few counts were recorded for this clone. The rearrangement joins TRBV10-3 to TRBJ1-6; D ambiguous. Germline V lookup: CDR1 ENHRY, CDR2 SYGVKD. The CDR3 is made up of 15 amino acids. Trimming took 2 bases from V and 7 from J, leaving 12 bases between them. The CDR3 region has the DNA TGTGCCATCAGTGAGGGAATAGGTCTCAATTCACCCCTCCACTTT. This translates into CAISEGIGLNSPLHF.

The genes are TRBV4-1 and TRBJ2-3; no clear D gene. Germline CDR1 and CDR2: MGHRA and YSYEKL. This CDR3 comprises 18 residues. The V end lost 5 bases, the J end lost 3 bases, and 24 bases lay between the germline ends. DNA of the CDR3: TGCGCCAGCAGCGAAGCCCCCTCATCTTCGTGGGCTACAGATACGCAGTATTTT. This gives the protein CASSEAPSSSWATDTQYF.

The gene calls are TRBV6-6 and TRBJ1-2, with D possibly TRBD1 on 5 matching bases. Germline CDR1 is MNHNY and CDR2 is SVGAGI (reference sequence). The ends were cut back, 5 bases at V and 4 bases at J, with 14 bases in the middle. The CDR3 contains 14 residues. This CDR3 reads CASSRNTRGYGYTF. The CDR3 region has the DNA TGTGCCAGCAGTCGGAACACGAGGGGCTATGGCTACACCTTC.

The gene calls are TRBV6-5 and TRBJ1-2, with D tentatively TRBD1 (5 bases). The CDR3 loop spans 13 amino acids. Trimming cost V 7 bases and J 8 bases, with 17 bases left between them. CDR1 MNHEY and CDR2 SVGAGI come from the germline V gene. The CDR3, as DNA: TGTGCCAGCACAAAGGGGCTCGCTAGGGGCTACACCTTC. Its protein is CASTKGLARGYTF.

The genes are TRBV9 and TRBJ1-2; D may be TRBD1 (6 bases). The germline CDR1 and CDR2 sequences are SGDLS and YYNGEE. Trimming stripped 2 bases from V and 0 bases from J, with 8 bases between. The CDR3 is made up of 14 amino acids. The DNA of the CDR3 is TGTGCCAGCAGCGTGGACAGTTCTAACTATGGCTACACCTTC. It codes for CASSVDSSNYGYTF.